The entry below gives a single T cell receptor (beta chain) sequence along with its context. This specimen belongs to a study of blood T cell repertoires in COVID-19. The wider study: The United States, Italy and Spain supplied acute and convalescent COVID-19 samples.

Measured with immunoSEQ multiplex PCR; TCRdb has only the in-frame clones, and not every one. The top ten hold about 3.5% of the sample, which has 240,000 or so clones, 70% to 85% seen once. Looked up from germline, CDR1 is MNHEY and CDR2 is SMNVEV (reference sequence). The CDR3 is 17 residues long. V trimming: 7 bases; J trimming: 0 bases; junction bases outside the gene matches: 11. The chain joins TRBV27 to TRBJ2-3; 9 bases fit TRBD1. The clonotype was recovered from a woman older than 75 with acute or convalescent COVID-19. What was sequenced was peripheral blood. CDR3 sequence: CASKGQGRTTSTDTQYF. CDR3 DNA sequence: TGTGCCAGCAAGGGACAGGGCCGGACTACTAGCACAGATACGCAGTATTTT.